This T cell receptor (beta chain) came from a study of blood T cell repertoires in COVID-19. Study-wide context: From the United States, Italy and Spain came samples of acute and convalescent COVID-19.

V was clipped by 7 bases and J by 8 bases, with 12 bases between them. The CDR3 length is 11 residues. CDR1 and CDR2 from the germline V gene are SGDLS and YYNGEE. TCRdb's table, derived via immunoSEQ multiplex PCR, lists solely in-frame clones and lacks some. The sample includes about 270,000 clones, about 91% of them seen just once. V usage is TRBV9 and J usage is TRBJ1-2; a weak D match, TRBD1 (5 bases). Sequenced sample: PBMCs or T cells enriched from blood (not recorded which). The receptor's source is a woman between 40 and 50 years old with acute COVID-19. The CDR3 DNA sequence: TGTGCCAGCGGTTCAGGGCGGGGCTACACCTTC. Protein sequence: CASGSGRGYTF.